These T cell receptor beta chains were read from a single sample in a study of T cells after yellow fever vaccination. TCRdb reprocessed the 5' RACE reads via MiXCR and lists one record per CDR3 protein. The sample consists of 27,000 or so distinct CDR3 sequences, around 4.3% of them appearing once. Sequencing was performed on CD8+ T cells sorted from PBMCs, taken 5 days after the yellow fever booster vaccination. These receptors were taken from a man younger than 45 who received the YFV17D yellow fever vaccine. Both conserved end residues are part of each CDR3. The D gene is left open where the match is weak. Not every row has a clone size; where given, it reads once, few, many or a size class.

length: 13; V: TRBV20-1; J: TRBJ2-7; size: many; D: .; CDR3: CSGGDLRAFEQYF; DNA: TGCAGTGGAGGAGACTTGCGGGCGTTCGAGCAGTACTTC
length: 15; V: TRBV27; J: TRBJ2-1; size: many; D: TRBD2; CDR3: CASSLAGAPGNEQFF; DNA: TGTGCCAGCAGTTTAGCGGGAGCCCCCGGCAATGAGCAGTTCTTC
length: 16; V: TRBV6-2/TRBV6-3; J: TRBJ2-1; size: many; D: .; CDR3: CASSYSWQGSYNEQFF; DNA: TGTGCCAGCAGTTACTCCTGGCAGGGGTCCTACAATGAGCAGTTCTTC
length: 15; V: TRBV7-2; J: TRBJ2-3; size: many; D: .; CDR3: CASSLEEIRTDTQYF; DNA: TGTGCCAGCAGCTTAGAGGAGATTCGCACAGATACGCAGTATTTT
length: 15; V: TRBV29-1; J: TRBJ2-7; size: many; D: .; CDR3: CSVESPPGSPYEQYF; DNA: TGCAGCGTTGAGTCTCCGCCAGGCAGCCCCTACGAGCAGTACTTC
length: 13; V: TRBV20-1; J: TRBJ2-7; size: many; D: TRBD1; CDR3: CSATRDRGGEQYF; DNA: TGCAGTGCTACCCGGGACAGGGGAGGCGAGCAGTACTTC
length: 16; V: TRBV5-1; J: TRBJ2-7; size: many; D: .; CDR3: CASSYLRDNPTYEQYF; DNA: TGCGCCAGCAGCTATCTTAGGGACAATCCAACCTACGAGCAGTACTTC
length: 13; V: TRBV27; J: TRBJ2-3; size: many; D: .; CDR3: CASSFGPSDTQYF; DNA: TGTGCCAGCAGTTTCGGACCCTCGGATACGCAGTATTTT
length: 16; V: TRBV15; J: TRBJ2-7; size: once; D: .; CDR3: CATSSRGGTASYEQYF; DNA: TGTGCCACCAGCAGTCGGGGGGGGACAGCCTCCTACGAGCAGTACTTC
length: 15; V: TRBV29-1; J: TRBJ2-7; size: many; D: TRBD2; CDR3: CSVELAGSFTYEQYF; DNA: TGCAGCGTTGAACTAGCGGGCAGCTTTACCTACGAGCAGTACTTC
length: 13; V: TRBV19; J: TRBJ2-3; size: many; D: .; CDR3: CASSKRASDTQYF; DNA: TGTGCCAGTAGTAAACGGGCTTCGGATACGCAGTATTTT
length: 14; V: TRBV19; J: TRBJ2-7; size: many; D: TRBD1; CDR3: CASSIGDSSYEQYF; DNA: TGTGCCAGTAGTATCGGGGACAGCTCCTACGAGCAGTACTTC
length: 13; V: TRBV7-9; J: TRBJ2-7; size: many; D: .; CDR3: CASSLPHENEQYF; DNA: TGTGCCAGCAGCTTACCCCACGAGAACGAGCAGTACTTC
length: 13; V: TRBV4-1; J: TRBJ2-7; size: many; D: .; CDR3: CASSHTDSYEQYF; DNA: TGCGCCAGCAGCCACACCGATTCCTACGAGCAGTACTTC
length: 15; V: TRBV5-1; J: TRBJ2-1; size: many; D: .; CDR3: CASSFGRGGGNEQFF; DNA: TGCGCCAGCAGCTTCGGTAGGGGTGGGGGCAATGAGCAGTTCTTC
length: 15; V: TRBV18; J: TRBJ2-5; size: many; D: TRBD2; CDR3: CASSPLGLAGETQYF; DNA: TGTGCCAGCTCACCACTAGGACTAGCGGGAGAGACCCAGTACTTC
length: 13; V: TRBV29-1; J: TRBJ2-1; size: many; D: .; CDR3: CSAEESLWGEQFF; DNA: TGCAGCGCCGAGGAGTCGCTATGGGGCGAGCAGTTCTTC
length: 16; V: TRBV15; J: TRBJ2-1; size: many; D: TRBD2; CDR3: CATSGLAGVSYNEQFF; DNA: TGTGCCACCAGCGGACTAGCGGGAGTCTCCTACAATGAGCAGTTCTTC
length: 14; V: TRBV5-1; J: TRBJ2-3; size: many; D: .; CDR3: CASTLSGTTDTQYF; DNA: TGCGCCAGCACTCTTTCTGGAACCACAGATACGCAGTATTTT
length: 15; V: TRBV9; J: TRBJ2-2; size: many; D: .; CDR3: CASGRRLANTGELFF; DNA: TGTGCCAGCGGGAGGAGGCTAGCGAACACCGGGGAGCTGTTTTTT
length: 14; V: TRBV27; J: TRBJ2-1; size: many; D: .; CDR3: CASSLSSPLNEQFF; DNA: TGTGCCAGCAGTTTATCAAGCCCCTTGAATGAGCAGTTCTTC
length: 14; V: TRBV5-4; J: TRBJ2-1; size: many; D: .; CDR3: CASSLEDNRDEQFF; DNA: TGTGCCAGCAGCTTGGAGGATAACCGGGATGAGCAGTTCTTC
length: 20; V: TRBV27; J: TRBJ1-1; size: many; D: .; CDR3: CASSILGNFSPGGRNTEAFF; DNA: .
length: 14; V: TRBV5-5; J: TRBJ2-7; size: many; D: .; CDR3: CASSVRDRTYEQYF; DNA: TGTGCCAGCAGCGTCCGGGACCGCACCTACGAGCAGTACTTC
length: 17; V: TRBV10-2; J: TRBJ2-1; size: many; D: .; CDR3: CASSSQSAPTIGDEQFF; DNA: TGCGCCAGCAGTTCTCAAAGCGCACCCACCATTGGAGATGAGCAGTTCTTC
length: 15; V: TRBV25-1; J: TRBJ2-5; size: many; D: .; CDR3: CASSEWEEGHETQYF; DNA: TGTGCCAGCAGTGAATGGGAGGAGGGCCATGAGACCCAGTACTTC
length: 12; V: TRBV30; J: TRBJ2-7; size: many; D: .; CDR3: CAWSATSFEQYF; DNA: TGTGCCTGGAGCGCAACTAGTTTCGAGCAGTACTTC
length: 15; V: TRBV12-3/TRBV12-4; J: TRBJ2-1; size: many; D: TRBD2; CDR3: CASSLQAGALLEQFF; DNA: TGTGCCAGCAGTTTACAGGCGGGAGCCCTGCTTGAGCAGTTCTTC
length: 19; V: TRBV20-1; J: TRBJ2-7; size: .; D: TRBD2; CDR3: CSARDGFGLAGGSSYELYF; DNA: TGCAGTGCTAGAGATGGATTCGGACTAGCGGGAGGCAGCTCGTACGAGCTGTACTTC
length: 14; V: TRBV2; J: TRBJ1-2; size: many; D: .; CDR3: CASSAGRWGDGYTF; DNA: TGTGCCAGCAGTGCGGGACGATGGGGCGATGGCTACACCTTC
length: 14; V: TRBV20-1; J: TRBJ2-1; size: many; D: TRBD2; CDR3: CSARGLAVYNEQFF; DNA: TGCAGTGCTAGGGGACTAGCGGTCTACAATGAGCAGTTCTTC
length: 13; V: TRBV12-3/TRBV12-4; J: TRBJ1-2; size: many; D: TRBD1; CDR3: CASSQDRVTSYTF; DNA: TGTGCCAGCAGTCAAGACAGGGTCACTAGCTACACCTTC
length: 14; V: TRBV12-3/TRBV12-4; J: TRBJ2-3; size: many; D: .; CDR3: CASTSGTSTDTQYF; DNA: TGTGCCAGCACCAGCGGTACTAGCACAGATACGCAGTATTTT
length: 13; V: TRBV6-2/TRBV6-3; J: TRBJ2-7; size: many; D: .; CDR3: CASSEGRAYEQYF; DNA: TGTGCCAGCAGTGAGGGACGAGCCTACGAGCAGTACTTC
length: 13; V: TRBV6-1; J: TRBJ1-1; size: many; D: TRBD1; CDR3: CASTPGGSAEAFF; DNA: TGTGCCAGCACTCCAGGGGGTAGCGCTGAAGCTTTCTTT
length: 12; V: TRBV15; J: TRBJ2-5; size: many; D: .; CDR3: CATGAWGETQYF; DNA: TGTGCCACCGGGGCTTGGGGGGAGACCCAGTACTTC
length: 16; V: TRBV9; J: TRBJ2-1; size: many; D: TRBD2; CDR3: CASSVDLAGGVNEQFF; DNA: TGTGCCAGCAGCGTAGACCTAGCGGGAGGGGTCAATGAGCAGTTCTTC
length: 11; V: TRBV29-1; J: TRBJ2-1; size: many; D: .; CDR3: CSVAFYNEQFF; DNA: TGCAGCGTAGCTTTCTACAATGAGCAGTTCTTC
length: 14; V: TRBV5-1; J: TRBJ2-5; size: many; D: .; CDR3: CASSDWRAGETQYF; DNA: TGCGCCAGCAGCGACTGGAGGGCTGGAGAGACCCAGTACTTC
length: 11; V: TRBV11-2; J: TRBJ2-2; size: many; D: .; CDR3: CASSLVGELFF; DNA: TGTGCCAGCAGCCTGGTGGGGGAGCTGTTTTTT